One sample yielded the 18 T cell receptor beta chains listed below, sequenced in a study of blood T cells in healthy people across ages. Next came a second PCR, run for roughly 6 to 11 cycles, which used a sample-barcoded 5' primer along with a J-beta primer mix. MiXCR, applied by TCRdb to the 5' RACE reads, yields one record per CDR3 protein. The sample has 650,000 to 950,000 distinct CDR3 sequences; around two fifths are singletons. Sequencing was carried out using blood. Every receptor here comes from a man in his fifties or sixties in good health.

CDR3 residues: CATSRPGRTGEKLFF. The CDR3 nucleotides read TGTGCCACCAGCAGACCAGGGCGTACCGGTGAAAAACTGTTTTTT. The rearrangement joins TRBV15 to TRBJ1-4; D might be TRBD1 (5 bases). This CDR3 region has 15 residues. The ends were cut back, 2 bases at V and 7 bases at J, with 14 bases in the middle. The germline V gene encodes CDR1 LNHNV and CDR2 YYDKDF (reference sequence).

The chain couples TRBV7-2 to TRBJ2-4, with 7 bases aligning to TRBD2. The J call is doubtful: the DNA matches TRBJ2-5 better. Germline loops: CDR1 SGHTA, CDR2 FQGNSA. CDR3 size: 17 residues. CDR3 in amino acids: CASSPSSGRTTGETQYF. The CDR3 region has the DNA TGTGCCAGCAGCCCCTCTAGCGGAAGAACAACCGGGGAGACCCAGTACTTC.

In the case of this clonotype: A much larger clone lies one base from this, so it may be a read error. The CDR3 loop is CASSQSQGTYNEQYF. The CDR3 nucleotides are TGCGCCAGCAGCCAAAGCCAGGGGACATACAATGAGCAGTACTTC. The chain uses TRBV4-1 and TRBJ2-1, with TRBD1 as a possible D gene (6 bases). The J call is uncertain, as TRBJ2-7 better fits the DNA end. Per germline, CDR1 MGHRA and CDR2 YSYEKL. The CDR3 has 15 amino acids.

This sequence joins TRBV7-8 and TRBJ2-5, with D possibly matching TRBD1 (5 bases). CDR1 and CDR2 from the germline V gene are SGHVS and FQNEAQ. Deletions cut 5 bases from V and 0 bases from J, with 16 bases between. The length of the CDR3 is 16 residues. The CDR3 is CASSLGAVPYQETQYF. CDR3 DNA sequence: TGTGCCAGCAGCCTAGGGGCAGTCCCGTACCAAGAGACCCAGTACTTC.

This clonotype was observed a few times. V gene TRBV10-2 combines with J gene TRBJ2-1, with 12 bases that match TRBD1. Germline-derived CDR1 and CDR2 are WSHSY and SAAADI. V was clipped by 6 bases and J by 9 bases; unmatched bases: 9. This CDR3 comprises 15 residues. CDR3 region: CASRGTGGAGGEQFF. In DNA form, the CDR3 reads TGCGCCAGCAGGGGGACAGGGGGCGCCGGCGGTGAGCAGTTCTTC.

V usage is TRBV7-2 and J usage is TRBJ2-5; 14 nucleotides match TRBD2. Germline assignment: CDR1 SGHTA and CDR2 FQGNSA. This CDR3 contains 18 residues. Losses at the gene ends were 2 bases for V and 4 bases for J; bases not matched to a gene: 9. This CDR3 reads CASSLTGSGLAGGETQYF. CDR3 DNA sequence: TGTGCCAGCAGCTTAACTGGCAGTGGACTAGCGGGGGGAGAGACCCAGTACTTC.

CDR3 sequence reads: CASSQDSGSGVYEQFF. The CDR3 bases are TGCGCCAGCAGCCAAGATTCCGGTAGCGGGGTTTATGAGCAGTTCTTC. The chain is built from TRBV4-1 and TRBJ2-1; TRBD2 agrees at 8 bases. The CDR3 is 16 amino acids. CDR1 is MGHRA, CDR2 YSYEKL, per germline. V was clipped by 0 bases and J by 8 bases; unmatched bases: 9.

This clonotype appeared a few times. The rearrangement joins TRBV28 to TRBJ2-7, with 9 positions matching TRBD2. Germline CDR1 MDHEN, CDR2 SYDVKM. After removal of 8 bases from V and 4 bases from J, the junction contained 3 bases not matched to a gene. CDR3 length: 12 residues. CDR3 DNA: TGTGCCAGCCAGACTAGCGGTTACGAGCAGTACTTC. Encoded protein: CASQTSGYEQYF.

V gene TRBV5-1 combines with J gene TRBJ2-7; no clear D gene. Trimming removed 1 base from V and 2 bases from J, with 4 bases in between. CDR1 is SGHRS, CDR2 YFSETQ, per germline. The length of the CDR3 is 12 residues. The CDR3 region has the DNA TGCGCCAGCAGCTTGTTTCCCTACGAGCAGTACTTC. The encoded protein is CASSLFPYEQYF. The whole variable domain, remainder taken from reference TRBV5-1 and TRBJ2-7, is KAGVTQTPRYLIKTRGQQVTLSCSPISGHRSVSWYQQTPGQGLQFLFEYFSETQRNKGNFPGRFSGRQFSNSRSEMNVSTLELGDSALYLCASSLFPYEQYFGPGTRLTVT.

V gene TRBV6-2 or TRBV6-3 combines with J gene TRBJ2-7, with TRBD2 matching 13 bases. V shed 2 bases and J 1 base; nucleotides not matched to a gene: 2. Germline V lookup: CDR1 MNHEY, CDR2 SVGEGT. The CDR3 length is 16 residues. CDR3 protein: CASSYGGLAGSYEQYF. The CDR3 DNA reads TGTGCCAGCAGTTACGGGGGACTAGCGGGGTCCTACGAGCAGTACTTC.

The J gene is TRBJ2-3, the V gene TRBV7-9; perhaps TRBD1 as D (6 bases). The germline V and J ends were trimmed by 2 bases and 5 bases, with 20 bases remaining between them. Germline V lookup: CDR1 SEHNR, CDR2 FQNEAQ (reference sequence). There are 17 residues in the CDR3. The CDR3 nucleotides read TGTGCCAGCAGCTTATACCCCGGGCAGGGGAGAGGAGATACGCAGTATTTT. This gives the protein CASSLYPGQGRGDTQYF.

The chain links TRBV6-5 to TRBJ2-3; TRBD2 aligns across 9 bases. V lost 6 bases and J lost 7; bases outside the gene matches: 8. Per the germline V gene, CDR1 is MNHEY and CDR2 is SVGAGI. This CDR3 contains 14 residues. The DNA for the CDR3 is TGTGCCAGCAGACCGGGACTAGCCGCACATACGCAGTATTTT. It is translated as CASRPGLAAHTQYF.

This clonotype turned up a few times. The rearrangement uses TRBV27 and TRBJ2-3; TRBD1 matches at 8 bases. The junction had 6 bases not matched to a gene; V was cut back by 1 base and J by 6 bases. The CDR3 runs to 15 residues. The germline V gene encodes CDR1 MNHEY and CDR2 SMNVEV (reference sequence). The CDR3 loop reads CASSLFGQGADTQYF. Here the CDR3 DNA reads TGTGCCAGCAGTTTATTTGGGCAGGGGGCTGATACGCAGTATTTT.

This clonotype occurred a few times. The rearrangement joins TRBV11-2 to TRBJ2-1; D possibly corresponds to TRBD2 (5 bases). V lost 5 bases and J lost 8, with 16 bases in between. In germline, CDR1 is SGHAT, CDR2 FQNNGV. There are 14 residues in the CDR3. The CDR3 DNA reads TGTGCCAGCAGCCCAACTAGGGTACGGGATGAGCAGTTCTTC. Protein product: CASSPTRVRDEQFF.

The rearrangement uses TRBV7-9 and TRBJ1-2, with D possibly being TRBD1 (6 bases). Germline loops: CDR1 SEHNR, CDR2 FQNEAQ (reference sequence). Trimming took 1 base from V and 4 from J, leaving 13 bases between them. The CDR3 loop spans 15 amino acids. CDR3: CASSLGAQGSYGYTF. The CDR3 DNA is TGTGCCAGCAGCTTAGGAGCACAGGGAAGCTATGGCTACACCTTC.

On this clonotype: Relative to the germline gene, one junction end is altered; a read error may explain this. V is TRBV25-1 and J is TRBJ2-3; 13 bases match TRBD2. This CDR3 comprises 16 residues. Looked up from germline, CDR1 is MGHDK and CDR2 is SYGVNS. DNA for the CDR3: TGTGCCAGCAGTGGGGGACTAGCGGGGAGCACAGCTACGCAGTATTTT. Its translation: CASSGGLAGSTATQYF.

The CDR3 DNA reads TGTGCCATCAGTGAAGAAGGGGGCGGCCTTGGGACCCAGTACTTC. Amino acids: CAISEEGGGLGTQYF. V and J are TRBV10-3 and TRBJ2-5; 7 bases fit TRBD1. The V segment lost 3 bases and the J segment 7 bases; nucleotides outside the gene matches: 11. The CDR3 is 15 amino acids. CDR1 and CDR2 from the germline V gene are ENHRY and SYGVKD.

This chain joins TRBV4-3 and TRBJ2-4; 10 positions match TRBD1. The J call may be incorrect, as the DNA end agrees better with TRBJ2-7. Germline CDR1 is LGHNA and CDR2 is YSLEER. The CDR3 consists of 16 residues. The DNA for the CDR3 is TGCGCCAGCAGCCAAGAGGTAGGGACAGGGGCCTACGAGCAGTACTTC. It is translated as CASSQEVGTGAYEQYF.